The clone carrying this T cell receptor (beta chain) has only one observation. Measured with immunoSEQ multiplex PCR; TCRdb has only the in-frame clones, and not every one. The repertoire holds about 480,000 clones, with 75% to 80% as singletons. Germline CDR1 is MDHEN and CDR2 is SYDVKM. The ends were cut back, 1 base at V and 6 bases at J, with 3 bases in the middle. CDR3 length: 12 amino acids. The source of the sample is a study of shared clonotypes between healthy human individuals. Sample: PBMCs. This clonotype was sampled from a woman in her forties in good health. Some clones in this sample may be carry-over from other donors' samples. The V call is TRBV28, the J call TRBJ2-2; no definite D call. The CDR3 region has the DNA TGTGCCAGCAGTTTATCAGCCGGGGAGCTGTTTTTT. Residues: CASSLSAGELFF.